The 17 T cell receptor beta chains presented below share a single source sample, sequenced in a study of cytomegalovirus exposure and HLA in healthy donors. Primers for the PCR totalled 60 Vbeta and 13 Jbeta. Clones were sequenced by immunoSEQ multiplex PCR, and TCRdb holds only the in-frame ones, with some missing. The sample holds about 160,000 clones, 82% seen once. Sequencing was performed on PBMCs. The receptors derive from a man aged 45-60 years in good health and CMV-seropositive.

This clone was observed a few times. This sequence joins TRBV5-4 and TRBJ2-7; 8 nucleotides match TRBD2. CDR3 size: 13 residues. V was clipped by 4 bases and J by 2 bases; unmatched bases: 2. Germline V CDR1 and CDR2: SGHNT, YYREEE (reference sequence). CDR3 region: CASSLSGTYEQYF. In DNA form, the CDR3 reads TGTGCCAGCAGCCTTAGCGGGACCTACGAGCAGTACTTC.

The chain combines TRBV30 with TRBJ1-1; possibly TRBD1 for D (5 bases). This CDR3 region has 16 residues. The germline V and J ends were trimmed by 1 base and 0 bases, with 15 bases remaining between them. The V gene's germline CDR1 is GTSNPN and CDR2 SVGIG (reference sequence). CDR3 in amino acids: CAWSADRGFMNTEAFF. The DNA for the CDR3 is TGTGCCTGGAGTGCCGACAGAGGCTTTATGAACACTGAAGCTTTCTTT.

The chain combines TRBV15 with TRBJ2-3, with TRBD2 matching over 10 bases. The CDR3 runs 17 residues. Germline loops: CDR1 LNHNV, CDR2 YYDKDF (reference sequence). Trimming took 2 bases from V and 6 from J; bases not matched to a gene: 11. CDR3 nucleotide sequence: TGTGCCACCAGCAGAATTAGCGGGAGGCTCAGGGTGGATACGCAGTATTTT. As protein: CATSRISGRLRVDTQYF. Supplemented by reference TRBV15 and TRBJ2-3, the full variable domain reads DAMVIQNPRYQVTQFGKPVTLSCSQTLNHNVMYWYQQKSSQAPKLLFHYYDKDFNNEADTPDNFQSRRPNTSFCFLDIRSPGLGDTAMYLCATSRISGRLRVDTQYFGPGTRLTVL.

This clone was found once. This chain links TRBV27 with TRBJ2-2; D perhaps matches TRBD1 (6 bases). Trimming shortened V by 2 bases and J by 4 bases, and 14 bases separated the two germline ends. This CDR3 is 16 amino acids long. Germline V lookup: CDR1 MNHEY, CDR2 SMNVEV (reference sequence). CDR3 residues: CASSLAGALGTGELFF. CDR3 coding DNA: TGTGCCAGCAGTTTAGCAGGGGCCCTGGGCACCGGGGAGCTGTTTTTT.

This clone was seen ten or more times. The chain employs TRBV5-1 and TRBJ2-7; 9 positions agree with TRBD2. Per germline, CDR1 SGHRS and CDR2 YFSETQ. The CDR3 has 14 amino acids. V dropped 3 bases and J dropped 5; count of bases not matched to a gene: 6. The CDR3 DNA follows: TGCGCCAGCAGCTCAGCGGGGGGCCCTGACGAGCAGTACTTC. This codes for CASSSAGGPDEQYF.

The chain links TRBV4-2 to TRBJ2-7; the match to TRBD2 covers 8 bases. The junction had 8 bases not matched to a gene; V was cut back by 0 bases and J by 4 bases. The CDR3 loop spans 16 amino acids. CDR1 is LGHNA and CDR2 is YNFKEQ in the germline V gene. CDR3 loop: CASSQDASGLVYEQYF. The CDR3 DNA reads as TGTGCCAGCAGCCAAGATGCCTCGGGACTAGTTTACGAGCAGTACTTC.

This clone appeared once. Other nucleotide sequences from this sample produce the same CDR3. The chain employs TRBV5-1 and TRBJ1-5; D perhaps matches TRBD1 (5 bases). Germline CDR1 and CDR2: SGHRS and YFSETQ. Trimming stripped 4 bases from V and 2 bases from J, with 10 bases between. This CDR3 is 14 amino acids long. The CDR3 DNA is TGCGCCAGCAGCCCCCGGGGGGGCAATCAGCCCCAGCATTTT. Encoded protein: CASSPRGGNQPQHF.

This chain connects TRBV18 to TRBJ2-3, with 7 bases fitting TRBD1. Per germline, CDR1 KGHSH and CDR2 LQKENI. The CDR3 sequence is 16 residues long. Trimming at V came to 3 bases and at J to 0 bases, leaving 6 bases not matched to a gene. The CDR3 loop is CASSPRTGSSTDTQYF. The CDR3 DNA reads TGTGCCAGCTCACCGAGGACAGGTAGTAGCACAGATACGCAGTATTTT. The full variable domain, with the rest looked up from reference TRBV18 and TRBJ2-3, is NAGVMQNPRHLVRRRGQEARLRCSPMKGHSHVYWYRQLPEEGLKFMVYLQKENIIDESGMPKERFSAEFPKEGPSILRIQQVVRGDSAAYFCASSPRTGSSTDTQYFGPGTRLTVL.

Only a few counts were recorded for this clone. The CDR3 coding sequence is TGCGCCAGCAGCCAAGACTGGGGACAGGGCGAAGCTTTCTTT. Translation gives CASSQDWGQGEAFF. The rearrangement uses TRBV4-3 and TRBJ1-1; 9 bases are shared with TRBD1. J was trimmed by 8 bases and V by 0 bases; bases with no gene match: 4. The CDR3 loop spans 14 amino acids. Germline CDR1 is LGHNA and CDR2 is YSLEER.

V usage is TRBV6-1 and J usage is TRBJ2-7, with D possibly matching TRBD1 (5 bases). The CDR3 length is 15 residues. V was clipped by 4 bases and J by 4 bases, with 17 bases between them. Germline loops: CDR1 MNHNS, CDR2 SASEGT. The CDR3 protein is CASSATVLMPYEQYF. The CDR3, as DNA: TGTGCCAGCAGTGCGACAGTTTTGATGCCTTACGAGCAGTACTTC.

The V call is TRBV30, the J call TRBJ2-1, with TRBD2 identical over 13 bases. The CDR3 is 14 amino acids. Trimming took 0 bases from V and 12 from J; bases not matched to a gene: 5. Germline CDR1 and CDR2: GTSNPN and SVGIG (reference sequence). This CDR3 is CAWSVGLAGEAQFF. CDR3 bases: TGTGCCTGGAGTGTAGGACTAGCGGGAGAGGCGCAGTTCTTC. The full variable domain, rest sourced from reference TRBV30 and TRBJ2-1, is SQTIHQWPATLVQPVGSPLSLECTVEGTSNPNLYWYRQAAGRGLQLLFYSVGIGQISSEVPQNLSASRPQDRQFILSSKKLLLSDSGFYLCAWSVGLAGEAQFFGPGTRLTVL.

The chain joins TRBV10-2 to TRBJ2-1; D perhaps matches TRBD1 (6 bases). The CDR3 consists of 16 residues. V was trimmed by 10 bases and J by 2 bases, leaving 21 bases between them. Germline V gives CDR1 WSHSY, CDR2 SAAADI. As DNA, the CDR3 is TGCGCCACTAGAGGAAACAGGGACCACACCTACAATGAGCAGTTCTTC. Amino acids: CATRGNRDHTYNEQFF.

V is TRBV6-1 and J is TRBJ2-7, with D maybe TRBD1 (7 bases). The germline gives CDR1 MNHNS, CDR2 SASEGT. V lost 8 bases to trimming and J lost 3 bases, with 20 bases between them. The CDR3 has 15 amino acids. The chain's CDR3 is CASPGGGQVNYEQYF. The CDR3 DNA reads TGTGCCAGCCCCGGGGGAGGACAGGTTAACTACGAGCAGTACTTC.

The V call is TRBV28, the J call TRBJ2-3; D is possibly TRBD2 (6 bases). CDR3 length: 16 amino acids. Trimming removed 6 bases at V and 6 bases at J, with 22 bases between. Germline CDR1 reads MDHEN; CDR2 reads SYDVKM. This CDR3 reads CASRTRRSGLGDTQYF. The CDR3 bases are TGTGCCAGCAGAACCCGTCGCAGCGGGTTGGGGGATACGCAGTATTTT.

The chain joins TRBV4-2 to TRBJ2-2, with 11 bases identical to TRBD2. Germline CDR1 LGHNA, CDR2 YNFKEQ. The CDR3 sequence is 18 residues long. The V gene end was trimmed by 0 bases and the J gene end by 2 bases; junction bases not matched to a gene: 5. The CDR3, as DNA: TGTGCCAGCAGCCAAGATCCTAGCGGGGGGTTCAACACCGGGGAGCTGTTTTTT. It encodes CASSQDPSGGFNTGELFF.

This chain connects TRBV2 to TRBJ2-5; TRBD1 matches at 7 bases. Germline assignment: CDR1 SNHLY and CDR2 FYNNEI. The V segment lost 3 bases and the J segment 3 bases; nucleotides outside the gene matches: 4. This CDR3 has 14 residues. The DNA for the CDR3 is TGTGCCAGCAGTGAGGGTACAGGGGAAGAGACCCAGTACTTC. Translation: CASSEGTGEETQYF.

This chain's CDR3 is CASSPYSQVQYTDTQYF. In nucleotides, the CDR3 is TGTGCCAGCTCACCATATTCCCAGGTACAATACACAGATACGCAGTATTTT. The gene calls are TRBV18 and TRBJ2-3; D not certain. The CDR3 is 17 amino acids. V lost 2 bases and J lost 2, with 17 bases in between. CDR1 is KGHSH, CDR2 LQKENI, per germline.